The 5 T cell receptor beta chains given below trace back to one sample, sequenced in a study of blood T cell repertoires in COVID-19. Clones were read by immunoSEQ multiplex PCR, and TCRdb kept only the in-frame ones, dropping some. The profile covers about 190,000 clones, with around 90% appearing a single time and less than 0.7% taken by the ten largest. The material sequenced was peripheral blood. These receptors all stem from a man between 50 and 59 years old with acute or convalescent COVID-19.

The CDR3 sequence: CASSDGTDSGNTIYF. As DNA, the CDR3 is TGTGCCAGCAGTGACGGGACAGACTCTGGAAACACCATATATTTT. V is TRBV6-4 and J is TRBJ1-3; TRBD1 matches 7 bases. CDR1 is MRHNA and CDR2 is SNTAGT in the germline V gene. Trimming removed 2 bases from V and 0 bases from J; junction bases left unmatched: 1. The CDR3 covers 15 residues.

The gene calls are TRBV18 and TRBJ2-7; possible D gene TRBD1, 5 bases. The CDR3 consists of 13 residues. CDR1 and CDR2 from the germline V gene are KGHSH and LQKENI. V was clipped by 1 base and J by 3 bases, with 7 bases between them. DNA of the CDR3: TGTGCCAGCTCACCACGTAGGGGCTACGAGCAGTACGTC. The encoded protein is CASSPRRGYEQYV.

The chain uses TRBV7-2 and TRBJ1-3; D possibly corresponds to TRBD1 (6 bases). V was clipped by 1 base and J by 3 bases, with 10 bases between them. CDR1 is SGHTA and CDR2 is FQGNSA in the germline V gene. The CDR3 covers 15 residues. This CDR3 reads CASSLGGGGGNTIYF. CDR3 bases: TGTGCCAGCAGCTTAGGAGGGGGGGGTGGAAACACCATATATTTT.

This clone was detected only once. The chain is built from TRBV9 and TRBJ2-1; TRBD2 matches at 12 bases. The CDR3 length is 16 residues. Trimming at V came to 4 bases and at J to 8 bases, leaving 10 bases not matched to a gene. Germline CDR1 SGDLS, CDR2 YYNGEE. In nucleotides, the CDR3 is TGTGCCAGCAGCCCCTCGACTAGCGGGAGCCCCCATGAGCAGTTCTTC. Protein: CASSPSTSGSPHEQFF.

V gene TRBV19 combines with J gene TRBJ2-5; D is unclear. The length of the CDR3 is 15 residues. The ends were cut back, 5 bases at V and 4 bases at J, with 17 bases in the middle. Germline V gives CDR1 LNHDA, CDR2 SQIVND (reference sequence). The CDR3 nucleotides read TGTGCCAGTAGTCCCTCAGTCAGTTTCGTAGAGACCCAGTACTTC. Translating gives CASSPSVSFVETQYF.